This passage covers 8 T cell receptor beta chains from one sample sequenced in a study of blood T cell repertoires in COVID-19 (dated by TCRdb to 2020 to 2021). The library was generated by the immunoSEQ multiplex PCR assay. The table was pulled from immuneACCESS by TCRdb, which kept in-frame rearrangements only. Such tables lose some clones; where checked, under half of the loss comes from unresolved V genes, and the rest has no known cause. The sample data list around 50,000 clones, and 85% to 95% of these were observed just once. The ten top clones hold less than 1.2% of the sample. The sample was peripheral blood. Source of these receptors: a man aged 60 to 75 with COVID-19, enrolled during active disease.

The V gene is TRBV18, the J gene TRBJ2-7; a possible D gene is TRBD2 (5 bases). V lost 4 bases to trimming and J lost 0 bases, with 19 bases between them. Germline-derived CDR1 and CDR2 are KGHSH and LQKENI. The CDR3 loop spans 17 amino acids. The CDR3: CASSRQEETISSYEQYF. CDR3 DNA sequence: TGTGCCAGCTCACGCCAGGAGGAAACGATCAGCTCCTACGAGCAGTACTTC.

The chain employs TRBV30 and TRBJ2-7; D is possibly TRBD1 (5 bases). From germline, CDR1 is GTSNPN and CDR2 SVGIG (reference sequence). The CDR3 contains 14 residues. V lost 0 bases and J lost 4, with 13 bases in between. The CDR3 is CAWSVSQGLYEQYF. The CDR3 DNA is TGTGCCTGGAGTGTAAGCCAGGGATTATACGAGCAGTACTTC.

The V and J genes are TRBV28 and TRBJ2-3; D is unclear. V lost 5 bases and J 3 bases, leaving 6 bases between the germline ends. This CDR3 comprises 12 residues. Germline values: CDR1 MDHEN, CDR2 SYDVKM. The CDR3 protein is CASSPRTDTQYF. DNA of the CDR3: TGTGCCAGCAGTCCCCGGACAGATACGCAGTATTTT.

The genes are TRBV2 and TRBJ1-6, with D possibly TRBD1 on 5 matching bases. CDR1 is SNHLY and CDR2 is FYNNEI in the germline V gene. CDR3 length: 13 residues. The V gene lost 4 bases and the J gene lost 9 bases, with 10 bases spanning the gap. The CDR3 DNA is TGTGCCAGCAGTGGGCAGGGTCGTTCACCCCTCCACTTT. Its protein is CASSGQGRSPLHF.

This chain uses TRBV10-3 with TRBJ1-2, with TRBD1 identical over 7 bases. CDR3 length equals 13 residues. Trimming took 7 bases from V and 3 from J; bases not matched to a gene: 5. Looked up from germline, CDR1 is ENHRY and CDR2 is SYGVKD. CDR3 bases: TGTGCCATCAAATCCCAGGGGGACTATGGCTACACCTTC. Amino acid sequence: CAIKSQGDYGYTF.

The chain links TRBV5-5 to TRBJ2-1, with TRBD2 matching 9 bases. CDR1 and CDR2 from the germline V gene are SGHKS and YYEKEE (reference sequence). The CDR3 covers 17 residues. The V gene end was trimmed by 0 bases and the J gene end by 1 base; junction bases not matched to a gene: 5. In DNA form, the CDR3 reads TGTGCCAGCAGCTTGGAGGCTAGCGGGAAATCCTACAATGAGCAGTTCTTC. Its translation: CASSLEASGKSYNEQFF.

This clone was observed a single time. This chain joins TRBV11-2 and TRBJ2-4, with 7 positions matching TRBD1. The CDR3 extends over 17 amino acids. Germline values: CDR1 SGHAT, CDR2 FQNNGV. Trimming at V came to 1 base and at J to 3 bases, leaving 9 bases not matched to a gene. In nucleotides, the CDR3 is TGTGCCAGCAGCTTAGTTGCAGGGGGATTAGGCAAAAACATTCAGTACTTC. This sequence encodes CASSLVAGGLGKNIQYF.

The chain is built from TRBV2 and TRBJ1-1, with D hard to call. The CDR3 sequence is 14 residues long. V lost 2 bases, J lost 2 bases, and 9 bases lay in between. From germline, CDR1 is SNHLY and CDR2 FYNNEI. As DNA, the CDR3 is TGTGCCAGCAGTGAACGGGTCTTAAACACTGAAGCTTTCTTT. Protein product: CASSERVLNTEAFF.